The entry below describes one T cell receptor beta chain. In the original workflow: Reference gene primer amplification yielded estimated nucleated cell counts. Generated by immunoSEQ multiplex PCR, the TCRdb table keeps only in-frame clones and is missing some. V, J and clone size are those of that table, while D and trimming were read from the DNA. The table shows 270,000 or so clones, with around nine tenths occurring only once. The V and J ends lost 10 bases and 2 bases respectively, with 11 bases between them. CDR3 size: 12 residues. Germline V gives CDR1 LNHNV, CDR2 YYDKDF (reference sequence). The data belong to a study of blood T cell repertoires in COVID-19. Study background: Samples came from the United States, Italy and Spain, spanning acute and convalescent COVID-19.

The receptor comes from a man between 35 and 55 years old with acute or convalescent COVID-19. Sequencing was carried out using peripheral blood. The chain combines TRBV15 with TRBJ1-2; TRBD1 might be the D (6 bases). In nucleotides, the CDR3 is TGTGCCAGTTCGCAGGGGAACTATGGCTACACCTTC. This sequence encodes CASSQGNYGYTF.